This TCR beta chain was sequenced in a study of cytomegalovirus exposure and HLA in healthy donors. Study conclusions and caveats: CMV serostatus stood as the only immune exposure information on hand. Among TCR beta chains, those listed as cytomegalovirus-associated numbered fewer than 200. In an earlier analysis, most TCR beta V segments were productive about 90% or about 30% of the time. Reportedly, a later analysis found an Asian-associated ancestry cluster had fewer N-insertions than the approximately 700-donor mean.

In the PCR, 60 Vbeta and 13 Jbeta primers were used. TCRdb's table, derived via immunoSEQ multiplex PCR, lists solely in-frame clones and lacks some. Altogether some 210,000 clones are present, about 90% being singletons, with the ten largest covering over 1%. In regard to this clone: The antigen is unknown.

This receptor was obtained from a man aged 30 to 45 in good health and CMV-seronegative. The specimen was PBMCs.

The CDR3 reads CASSYPGTEQFF. The DNA for the CDR3 is TGTGCCAGCAGTTACCCGGGGACAGAGCAGTTCTTC. The V and J genes are TRBV6-5 and TRBJ2-1; TRBD1 is a possible D gene (6 bases). V lost 2 bases and J 10 bases, leaving 9 bases between the germline ends. The CDR3 is 12 residues long. Germline-derived CDR1 and CDR2 are MNHEY and SVGAGI.